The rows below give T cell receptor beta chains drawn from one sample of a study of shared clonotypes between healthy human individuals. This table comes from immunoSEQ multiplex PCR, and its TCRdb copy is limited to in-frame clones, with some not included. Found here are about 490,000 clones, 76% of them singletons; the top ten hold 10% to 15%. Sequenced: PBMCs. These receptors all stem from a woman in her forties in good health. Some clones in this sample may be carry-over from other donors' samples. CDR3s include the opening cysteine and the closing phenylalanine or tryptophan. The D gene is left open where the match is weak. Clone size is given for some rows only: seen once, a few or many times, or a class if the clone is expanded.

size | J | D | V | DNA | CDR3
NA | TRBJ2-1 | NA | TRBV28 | TGTGCCAGCAAAGGGCGGGACCCCCCGCTGCCCTACAATGAGCAGTTCTTC | CASKGRDPPLPYNEQFF
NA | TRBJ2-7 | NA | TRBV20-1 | TGCAGTGCTCCCCTAGGTGACGAGCAGTACTTC | CSAPLGDEQYF
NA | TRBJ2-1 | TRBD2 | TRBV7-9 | TGTGCCAGCACCCCCGGGGGGTATAGCGGTGAGCAGTTCTTC | CASTPGGYSGEQFF
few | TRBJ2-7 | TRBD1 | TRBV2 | TGTGCCATCTCGGGACAGACCTACGAGCAGTACTTC | CAISGQTYEQYF
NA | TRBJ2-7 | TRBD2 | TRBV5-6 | TGTGCCAGCAGCTTTTTAGCGGGTCCCTACGAGCAGTACTTC | CASSFLAGPYEQYF
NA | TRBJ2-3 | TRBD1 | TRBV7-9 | TGTGCCAGCAGCTTTGGACAGGTTACGGATACGCAGTATTTT | CASSFGQVTDTQYF
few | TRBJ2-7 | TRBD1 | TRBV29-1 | TGCAGCGTCAGGGACAGCCCCTACGAGCAGTACTTC | CSVRDSPYEQYF
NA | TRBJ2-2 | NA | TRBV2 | TGTGCCAGCAGGCCCACTAGGTCTCCGAACACCGGGGAGCTGTTTTTT | CASRPTRSPNTGELFF
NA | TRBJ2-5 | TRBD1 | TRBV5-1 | TGCGCCAGCAGCGCCGGACAGGGGAGCCACCAAGAGACCCAGTACTTC | CASSAGQGSHQETQYF
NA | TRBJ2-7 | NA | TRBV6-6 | TGTGCCAGCACCCCGAGGGGCACCTACGAGCAGTACTTC | CASTPRGTYEQYF
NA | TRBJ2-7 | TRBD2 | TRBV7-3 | TGTGCCAGCAGTGCTACGGGACTAGCGAGCGAGCAGTACTTC | CASSATGLASEQYF
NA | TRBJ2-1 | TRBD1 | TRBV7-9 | TGTGCCAGCAGCTTAACAGGGGGCAACTACAATGAGCAGTTCTTC | CASSLTGGNYNEQFF
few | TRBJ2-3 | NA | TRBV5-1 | TGCGCCAGCAGCTGGGGCACAGATACGCAGTATTTT | CASSWGTDTQYF
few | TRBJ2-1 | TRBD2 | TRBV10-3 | TGTGCCACGCGACTAGCGGGACCAAACAATGAGCAGTTCTTC | CATRLAGPNNEQFF
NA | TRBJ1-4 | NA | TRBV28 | TGTGCCAGCAGAGAGGGGATGCGGGAAAAACTGTTTTTT | CASREGMREKLFF
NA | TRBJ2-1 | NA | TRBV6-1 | TGTGCCAGCAGTGCCATGGGCGCCAGGGTGGGCGATGAGCAGTTCTTC | CASSAMGARVGDEQFF
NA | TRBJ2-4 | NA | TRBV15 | TGTGCCACCAGCAGAGATCTTTCTTATGAGGCCAAAAACATTCAGTACTTC | CATSRDLSYEAKNIQYF